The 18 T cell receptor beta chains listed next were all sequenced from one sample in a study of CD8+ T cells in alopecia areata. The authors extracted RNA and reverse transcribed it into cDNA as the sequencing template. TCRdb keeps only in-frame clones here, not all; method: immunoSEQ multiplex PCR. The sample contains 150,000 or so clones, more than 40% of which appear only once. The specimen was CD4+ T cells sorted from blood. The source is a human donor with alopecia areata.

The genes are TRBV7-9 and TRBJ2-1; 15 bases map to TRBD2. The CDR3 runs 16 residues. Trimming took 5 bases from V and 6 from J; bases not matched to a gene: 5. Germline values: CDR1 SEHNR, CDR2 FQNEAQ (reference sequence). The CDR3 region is CASSPGTSGRFNEQFF. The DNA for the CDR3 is TGTGCCAGCAGCCCAGGGACTAGCGGGAGGTTCAATGAGCAGTTCTTC.

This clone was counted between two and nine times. CDR3 sequence: CASSEQDNEQFF. CDR3 nucleotides: TGTGCCAGCAGTGAACAGGACAATGAGCAGTTCTTC. The chain joins TRBV6-5 to TRBJ2-1; TRBD1 might be the D (5 bases). Germline CDR1 reads MNHEY; CDR2 reads SVGAGI. The V end was cut by 5 bases, the J end by 5 bases, with 7 bases between. This CDR3 is built from 12 residues.

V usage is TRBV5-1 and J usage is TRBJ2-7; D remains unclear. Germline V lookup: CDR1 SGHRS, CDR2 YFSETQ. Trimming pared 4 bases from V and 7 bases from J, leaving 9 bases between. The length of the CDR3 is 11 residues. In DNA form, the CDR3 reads TGCGCCAGCAGCGGTCAAGGGGAGCAGTACTTC. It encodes CASSGQGEQYF.

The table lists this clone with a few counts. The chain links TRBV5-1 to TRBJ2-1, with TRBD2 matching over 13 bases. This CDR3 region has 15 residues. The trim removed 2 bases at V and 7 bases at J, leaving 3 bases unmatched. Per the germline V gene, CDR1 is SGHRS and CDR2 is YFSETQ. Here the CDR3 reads CASSLLAGGLNEQFF. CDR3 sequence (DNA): TGCGCCAGCAGCTTACTAGCGGGAGGGCTTAATGAGCAGTTCTTC.

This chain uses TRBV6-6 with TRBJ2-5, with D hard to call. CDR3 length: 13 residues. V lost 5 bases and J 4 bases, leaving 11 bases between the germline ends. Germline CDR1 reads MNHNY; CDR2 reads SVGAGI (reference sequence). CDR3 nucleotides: TGTGCCAGCAGTGATTCCGGGCGAGAGACCCAGTACTTC. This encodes CASSDSGRETQYF.

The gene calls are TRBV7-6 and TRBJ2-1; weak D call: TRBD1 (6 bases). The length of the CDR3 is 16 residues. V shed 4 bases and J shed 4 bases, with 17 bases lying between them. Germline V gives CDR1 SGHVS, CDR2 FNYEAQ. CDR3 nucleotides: TGTGCCAGCAGCTCCAGCACGACGGGACAATACAATGAGCAGTTCTTC. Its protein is CASSSSTTGQYNEQFF.

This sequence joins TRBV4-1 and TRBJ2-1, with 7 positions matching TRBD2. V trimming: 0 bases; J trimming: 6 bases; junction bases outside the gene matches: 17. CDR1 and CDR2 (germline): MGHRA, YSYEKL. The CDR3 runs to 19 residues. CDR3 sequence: CASSQDIWTGGFLSNEQFF. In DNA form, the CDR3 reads TGCGCCAGCAGCCAAGATATATGGACGGGAGGTTTCTTGTCCAATGAGCAGTTCTTC.

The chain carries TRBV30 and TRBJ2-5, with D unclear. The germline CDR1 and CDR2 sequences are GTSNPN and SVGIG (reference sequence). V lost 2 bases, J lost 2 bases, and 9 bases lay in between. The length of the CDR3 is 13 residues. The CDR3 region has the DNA TGTGCCTGGAGTAGCCAGCTGCAAGAGACCCAGTACTTC. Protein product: CAWSSQLQETQYF.

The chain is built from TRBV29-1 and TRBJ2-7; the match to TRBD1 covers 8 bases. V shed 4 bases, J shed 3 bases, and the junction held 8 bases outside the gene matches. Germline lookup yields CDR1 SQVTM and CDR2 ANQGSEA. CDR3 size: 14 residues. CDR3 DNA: TGCAGCGTTGGTAGGACAGGGACAAACTACGAGCAGTACTTC. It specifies CSVGRTGTNYEQYF.

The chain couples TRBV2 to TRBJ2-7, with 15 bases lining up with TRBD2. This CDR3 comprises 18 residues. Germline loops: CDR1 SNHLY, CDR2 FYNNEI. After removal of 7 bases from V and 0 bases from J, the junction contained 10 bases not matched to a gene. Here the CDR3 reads CASKDGTSGRSISYEQYF. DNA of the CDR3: TGTGCCAGCAAGGACGGGACTAGCGGGAGGAGCATCTCCTACGAGCAGTACTTC.

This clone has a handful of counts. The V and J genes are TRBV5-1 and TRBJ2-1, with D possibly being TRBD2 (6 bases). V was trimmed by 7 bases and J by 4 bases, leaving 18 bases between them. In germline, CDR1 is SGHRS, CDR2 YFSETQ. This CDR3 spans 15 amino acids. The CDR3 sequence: CASSGQGGGYNEQFF. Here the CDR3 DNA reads TGCGCCAGCTCGGGCCAGGGAGGTGGGTACAATGAGCAGTTCTTC.

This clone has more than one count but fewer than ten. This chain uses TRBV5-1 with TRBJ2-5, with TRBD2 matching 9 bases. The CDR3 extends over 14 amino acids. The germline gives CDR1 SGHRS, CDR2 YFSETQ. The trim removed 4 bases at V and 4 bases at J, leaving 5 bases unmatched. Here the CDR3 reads CASSLRTSAETQYF. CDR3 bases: TGCGCCAGCAGCCTCCGGACTAGCGCAGAGACCCAGTACTTC.

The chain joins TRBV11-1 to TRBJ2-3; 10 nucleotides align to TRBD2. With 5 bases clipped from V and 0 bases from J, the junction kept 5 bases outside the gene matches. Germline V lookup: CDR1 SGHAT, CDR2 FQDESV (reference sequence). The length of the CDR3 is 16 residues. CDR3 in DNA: TGTGCCAGCAGCCCCGGGACTAGCGTAAGCACAGATACGCAGTATTTT. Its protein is CASSPGTSVSTDTQYF. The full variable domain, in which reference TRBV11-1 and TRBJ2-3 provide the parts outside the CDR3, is EAEVAQSPRYKITEKSQAVAFWCDPISGHATLYWYRQILGQGPELLVQFQDESVVDDSQLPKDRFSAERLKGVDSTLKIQPAELGDSAMYLCASSPGTSVSTDTQYFGPGTRLTVL.

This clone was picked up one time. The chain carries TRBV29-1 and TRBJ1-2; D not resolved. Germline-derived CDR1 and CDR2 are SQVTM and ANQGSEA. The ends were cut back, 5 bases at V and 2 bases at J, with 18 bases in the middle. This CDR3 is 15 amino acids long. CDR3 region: CSVPPGMDFNYGYTF. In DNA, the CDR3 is TGCAGCGTTCCCCCGGGCATGGATTTCAACTATGGCTACACCTTC. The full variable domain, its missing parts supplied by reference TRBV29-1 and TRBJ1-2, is SAVISQKPSRDICQRGTSLTIQCQVDSQVTMMFWYRQQPGQSLTLIATANQGSEATYESGFVIDKFPISRPNLTFSTLTVSNMSPEDSSIYLCSVPPGMDFNYGYTFGSGTRLTVV.

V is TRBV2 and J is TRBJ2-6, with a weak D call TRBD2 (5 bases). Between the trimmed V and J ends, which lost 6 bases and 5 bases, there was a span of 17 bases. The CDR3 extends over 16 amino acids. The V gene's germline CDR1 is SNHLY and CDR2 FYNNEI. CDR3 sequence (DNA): TGTGCCAGCAGCCCCAGCCCTTTGGACTGGGCCAACGTCCTGACTTTC. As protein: CASSPSPLDWANVLTF.

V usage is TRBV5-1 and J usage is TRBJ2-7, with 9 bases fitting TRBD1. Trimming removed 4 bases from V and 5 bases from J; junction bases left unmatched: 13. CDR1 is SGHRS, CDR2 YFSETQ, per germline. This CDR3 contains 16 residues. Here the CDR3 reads CASSPRTGEFGDEQYF. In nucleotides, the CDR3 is TGCGCCAGCAGCCCGAGGACAGGGGAGTTTGGCGACGAGCAGTACTTC.

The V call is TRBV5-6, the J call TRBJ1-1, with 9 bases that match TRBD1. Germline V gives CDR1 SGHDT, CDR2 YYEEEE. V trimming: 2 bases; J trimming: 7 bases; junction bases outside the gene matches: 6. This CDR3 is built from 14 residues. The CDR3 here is CASSFNRGLGEAFF. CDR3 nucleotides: TGTGCCAGCAGCTTTAACAGGGGGCTTGGTGAAGCTTTCTTT. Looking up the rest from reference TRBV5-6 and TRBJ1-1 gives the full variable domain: DAGVTQSPTHLIKTRGQQVTLRCSPKSGHDTVSWYQQALGQGPQFIFQYYEEEERQRGNFPDRFSGHQFPNYSSELNVNALLLGDSALYLCASSFNRGLGEAFFGQGTRLTVV.

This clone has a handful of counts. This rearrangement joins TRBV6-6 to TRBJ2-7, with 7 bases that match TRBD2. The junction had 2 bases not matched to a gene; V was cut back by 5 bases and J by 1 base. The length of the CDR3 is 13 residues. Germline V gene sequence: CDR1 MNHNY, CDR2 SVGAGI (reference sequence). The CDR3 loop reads CASSRTSSYEQYF. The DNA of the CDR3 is TGTGCCAGCAGTCGGACTAGTTCCTACGAGCAGTACTTC.